The 15 T cell receptor beta chains reported below all come from one sample, sequenced in a study of blood T cell repertoires in COVID-19 (dated by TCRdb to the early 2020s). The method behind the library was the immunoSEQ multiplex PCR assay. The table comes from immuneACCESS by way of TCRdb, which keeps in-frame sequences with V and J called. Part of the clones is missing from these tables; in studies checked, under half for an unresolved V gene and the rest for unknown reasons. The sample table contains around 60,000 clones; only one count was recorded for about 91% of them. The top ten clones comprise around an eighth of the sample. Input material: peripheral blood. The receptors here all came from a woman aged 60-75 years with active COVID-19.

The V call is TRBV24-1, the J call TRBJ2-1, with a tentative D call TRBD1 (6 bases). Germline-derived CDR1 and CDR2 are KGHDR and SFDVKD. CDR3 length equals 16 residues. The V gene lost 5 bases and the J gene lost 1 base, with 14 bases spanning the gap. The CDR3 DNA is TGTGCCACCAGTGCCGAGAGGGGGTCTTCCTACAATGAGCAGTTCTTC. It is translated as CATSAERGSSYNEQFF.

The chain links TRBV5-1 to TRBJ1-4, with 9 bases identical to TRBD1. The CDR3 runs to 15 residues. The V and J ends lost 5 bases and 4 bases, in that order; junction bases with no gene match: 6. The germline CDR1 and CDR2 sequences are SGHRS and YFSETQ. CDR3 sequence reads: CASRIGTGSNEKLFF. The CDR3 DNA reads TGCGCCAGCAGAATCGGGACAGGGAGTAATGAAAAACTGTTTTTT. The variable domain in full, completed from reference TRBV5-1 and TRBJ1-4, reads KAGVTQTPRYLIKTRGQQVTLSCSPISGHRSVSWYQQTPGQGLQFLFEYFSETQRNKGNFPGRFSGRQFSNSRSEMNVSTLELGDSALYLCASRIGTGSNEKLFFGSGTQLSVL.

This clone showed up just a few times. The gene calls are TRBV4-2 and TRBJ2-5; TRBD2 agrees at 7 bases. The length of the CDR3 is 14 residues. V was clipped by 4 bases and J by 3 bases; unmatched bases: 5. CDR1 and CDR2 (germline): LGHNA, YNFKEQ. The CDR3 reads CASSLSGGEETQYF. The CDR3, as DNA: TGTGCCAGCAGCCTAAGTGGGGGGGAAGAGACCCAGTACTTC.

DNA for the CDR3: TGTGCCAGCAGCCCCTGGGGGGGCCCGACAGATACGCAGTATTTT. Encoded protein: CASSPWGGPTDTQYF. The rearrangement links TRBV13 to TRBJ2-3, with D possibly being TRBD2 (7 bases). From germline, CDR1 is PRHDT and CDR2 FYEKMQ (reference sequence). The CDR3 length is 15 residues. The V end lost 5 bases, the J end lost 3 bases, and 15 bases lay between the germline ends.

The V gene is TRBV4-1, the J gene TRBJ2-7; 7 bases agree with TRBD1. The CDR3 extends over 12 amino acids. With 2 bases clipped from V and 6 bases from J, the junction kept 1 base outside the gene matches. Per the germline V gene, CDR1 is MGHRA and CDR2 is YSYEKL. CDR3 nucleotides: TGCGCCAGCAGCCAAACAGGGGCCGAGCAGTACTTC. It codes for CASSQTGAEQYF.

This rearrangement joins TRBV4-3 to TRBJ1-3; D gene uncertain. This CDR3 has 19 amino acids. V was trimmed by 1 base and J by 0 bases, leaving 19 bases between them. The germline gives CDR1 LGHNA, CDR2 YSLEER. DNA of the CDR3: TGCGCCAGCAGCCAAGGAGTCTCGTCTGGGCAATCCTCTGGAAACACCATATATTTT. Encoded protein: CASSQGVSSGQSSGNTIYF.

The genes are TRBV9 and TRBJ2-2, with a tentative D call TRBD1 (6 bases). Germline CDR1 SGDLS, CDR2 YYNGEE. V lost 2 bases and J 6 bases, leaving 14 bases between the germline ends. The CDR3 length is 15 residues. CDR3 region: CASSVFLPGAGELFF. CDR3 DNA sequence: TGTGCCAGCAGCGTTTTCCTTCCAGGGGCCGGGGAGCTGTTTTTT. The whole variable domain, remainder taken from reference TRBV9 and TRBJ2-2, is DSGVTQTPKHLITATGQRVTLRCSPRSGDLSVYWYQQSLDQGLQFLIQYYNGEERAKGNILERFSAQQFPDLHSELNLSSLELGDSALYFCASSVFLPGAGELFFGEGSRLTVL.

The chain couples TRBV5-4 to TRBJ1-3; the match to TRBD1 covers 9 bases. The V and J ends lost 4 bases and 1 base, in that order; junction bases with no gene match: 9. The CDR3 is 17 residues long. Germline V gene data show CDR1 as SGHNT and CDR2 as YYREEE (reference sequence). In DNA form, the CDR3 reads TGTGCCAGCAGCCCGGGACAGGGCGGAACTTCTGGAAACACCATATATTTT. It translates to CASSPGQGGTSGNTIYF. The variable domain in full, with the rest retrieved from reference TRBV5-4 and TRBJ1-3, is ETGVTQSPTHLIKTRGQQVTLRCSSQSGHNTVSWYQQALGQGPQFIFQYYREEENGRGNFPPRFSGLQFPNYSSELNVNALELDDSALYLCASSPGQGGTSGNTIYFGEGSWLTVV.

The chain couples TRBV5-5 to TRBJ1-1; TRBD1 aligns across 9 bases. The CDR3 totals 16 residues. The J segment lost 4 bases and the V segment lost 0 bases, leaving 7 bases of the junction unmatched. Germline loops: CDR1 SGHKS, CDR2 YYEKEE (reference sequence). CDR3 sequence reads: CASSLAPGQGPTEAFF. The DNA for the CDR3 is TGTGCCAGCAGCTTGGCCCCGGGACAGGGTCCCACTGAAGCTTTCTTT.

CDR3 protein: CSVEGGTGGGLGEQYF. The DNA for the CDR3 is TGCAGCGTTGAAGGTGGCACAGGGGGCGGTCTCGGCGAGCAGTACTTC. The chain combines TRBV29-1 with TRBJ2-7, with 9 bases that match TRBD1. Per germline, CDR1 SQVTM and CDR2 ANQGSEA. V lost 1 base to trimming and J lost 6 bases; unmatched junction nucleotides: 13. The CDR3 length is 16 residues.

The chain joins TRBV6-2 or TRBV6-3 to TRBJ2-1, with D unclear. From germline, CDR1 is MNHEY and CDR2 SVGEGT. This CDR3 has 17 amino acids. Trimming pared 0 bases from V and 0 bases from J, leaving 12 bases between. CDR3 in DNA: TGTGCCAGCAGTTACTCGACGACTTTAGTCTCCTACAATGAGCAGTTCTTC. Protein: CASSYSTTLVSYNEQFF.

V usage is TRBV1 and J usage is TRBJ2-1; whether TRBD2, the table's D call, matches the DNA was not checked. TRBV1 is listed as a pseudogene. The CDR3 is 12 residues long. DNA for the CDR3: TGCACCAGCAGCCATACGGGACTAGCGTTATTCTTC. Its translation is CTSSHTGLALFF.

V usage is TRBV10-2 and J usage is TRBJ1-5; 7 positions match TRBD1. This CDR3 contains 14 residues. The V and J ends lost 2 bases and 8 bases, in that order; junction bases with no gene match: 6. CDR1 is WSHSY, CDR2 SAAADI, per germline. The CDR3 DNA reads TGCGCCAGCAGTGAGCTAGGCAGGGGGGAGCCCCAGCATTTT. This translates into CASSELGRGEPQHF.

The chain has TRBV12-3 or TRBV12-4 and TRBJ1-1; the D is unclear. The CDR3 loop spans 12 amino acids. V was clipped by 5 bases and J by 5 bases, with 9 bases between them. In DNA form, the CDR3 reads TGTGCCAGCAGTGGGCGGGTAACTGAAGCTTTCTTT. The encoded protein is CASSGRVTEAFF.

This chain connects TRBV5-1 to TRBJ1-6, with a tentative D call TRBD1 (6 bases). Germline-derived CDR1 and CDR2 are SGHRS and YFSETQ. The CDR3 is 15 amino acids. V was pared by 0 bases and J by 7 bases, with 11 bases between. CDR3 protein: CASSLVAGANSPLHF. The CDR3 DNA sequence: TGCGCCAGCAGCTTGGTGGCGGGGGCCAATTCACCCCTCCACTTT. Full variable domain (remainder filled in from reference TRBV5-1 and TRBJ1-6): KAGVTQTPRYLIKTRGQQVTLSCSPISGHRSVSWYQQTPGQGLQFLFEYFSETQRNKGNFPGRFSGRQFSNSRSEMNVSTLELGDSALYLCASSLVAGANSPLHFGNGTRLTVT.